This T cell receptor beta chain was identified during a study of blood T cell repertoires in COVID-19. Across the whole study: The United States, Italy and Spain supplied acute and convalescent COVID-19 samples. In each case, the material was cDNA or gDNA derived from T cells, B-cell-depleted T cells, or PBMCs.

Per the study methods: Amplification with reference gene primers provided the estimates of nucleated cell counts. The protocol was immunoSEQ multiplex PCR, while the TCRdb copy is restricted to in-frame clones and leaves out a portion. D and trimming were read from the DNA, whereas the V and J calls and clone size are those reported in that table. The sample lists nearly 200,000 clones, roughly 80% occurring once. The CDR3 is 17 residues long. Germline-derived CDR1 and CDR2 are SGHVS and FQNEAQ. Losses at the gene ends were 2 bases for V and 3 bases for J; bases not matched to a gene: 5. The chain joins TRBV7-8 to TRBJ2-3; 13 bases match TRBD2. The receptor's source is a human donor in a cohort sampled during active COVID-19. The sequencing sample was made of peripheral blood. CDR3 in DNA: TGTGCCAGCAGCTTACAAAGACTAGCGGGGGGAACAGATACGCAGTATTTT. Amino acids: CASSLQRLAGGTDTQYF. Full variable domain (outside the CDR3, taken from reference TRBV7-8 and TRBJ2-3): GAGVSQSPRYKVAKRGQDVALRCDPISGHVSLFWYQQALGQGPEFLTYFQNEAQLDKSGLPSDRFFAERPEGSVSTLKIQRTQQEDSAVYLCASSLQRLAGGTDTQYFGPGTRLTVL.